The rows below give T cell receptor beta chains drawn from one sample of a study of T-cell memory formation after mild COVID-19. MiXCR, run by TCRdb on the 5' RACE reads, gives a single entry per CDR3 protein. The sample includes 450,000 or so distinct CDR3 sequences, nearly 25% of them seen just once. Sequencing was carried out using PBMCs or a T cell subset sorted from them (not recorded which). These receptors came from an adult woman who had mild COVID-19 (a few samples of this study predate the infection). Cell type and time point are not known. Each CDR3 is given with its conserved first and last residue. The D gene is left open where the match is weak. Clone size appears in some rows only: once, few, many, or a class for an expanded clone.

d_call	v_call	j_call	clone_size	cdr3_aa	cdr3_nt
-	TRBV6-4	TRBJ2-3	few	CASSKGTGPPDTQYF	TGTGCCAGCAGTAAGGGGACTGGCCCCCCAGATACGCAGTATTTT
TRBD2	TRBV7-2	TRBJ2-5	-	CASSLFSPGTSGGGWETQYF	TGTGCCAGCAGCCTCTTCTCTCCCGGGACTAGCGGGGGAGGATGGGAGACCCAGTACTTC
-	TRBV28	TRBJ1-5	-	CASSSGGGPNQPQHF	TGTGCCAGCAGTTCTGGGGGGGGTCCTAATCAGCCCCAGCATTTT
TRBD2	TRBV27	TRBJ2-7	-	CASSILGTSNTYEQYF	TGTGCCAGCAGTATCCTCGGGACTAGTAACACCTACGAGCAGTACTTC
-	TRBV7-9	TRBJ2-1	-	CASSSGLHPHNEQFF	TGTGCCAGCAGCTCCGGACTCCATCCACACAATGAGCAGTTCTTC
-	TRBV5-1	TRBJ2-2	-	CASSLNPASPGELFF	TGCGCCAGCAGCCTCAATCCAGCCTCTCCCGGGGAGCTGTTTTTT
TRBD1	TRBV12-3/TRBV12-4	TRBJ2-7	-	CASSPAQGSEQYF	TGTGCCAGCAGTCCTGCACAGGGGAGCGAGCAGTACTTC
-	TRBV4-2	TRBJ1-1	-	CASSQDIGAGPGNTEAFF	TGTGCCAGCAGCCAAGATATAGGGGCAGGGCCCGGGAACACTGAAGCTTTCTTT
TRBD2	TRBV7-6	TRBJ2-1	few	CASSLEATSGSYNEQFF	TGTGCCAGCAGCTTAGAGGCAACTAGCGGGAGCTACAATGAGCAGTTCTTC
-	TRBV9	TRBJ2-5	few	CASSGGGPGETQYF	TGTGCCAGCAGCGGTGGAGGGCCGGGAGAGACCCAGTACTTC
-	TRBV6-5	TRBJ2-3	-	CASTKEQTDTQYF	TGTGCCAGCACCAAAGAACAAACAGATACGCAGTATTTT
TRBD1	TRBV4-1	TRBJ1-2	-	CASSQGEGADGLYGYTF	TGCGCCAGCAGCCAGGGAGAGGGGGCAGACGGCCTCTATGGCTACACCTTC
-	TRBV7-9	TRBJ2-1	-	CASARGASADNEQFF	TGTGCCAGCGCAAGAGGAGCTAGCGCCGACAATGAGCAGTTCTTC
-	TRBV7-9	TRBJ2-7	few	CASSRHEGLSYEQYF	TGTGCCAGCAGCCGACACGAGGGCCTCTCCTACGAGCAGTACTTC
TRBD2	TRBV7-9	TRBJ2-1	few	CASSLLRGTSSYNEQFF	TGTGCCAGCAGCTTATTGCGGGGGACTAGCTCCTACAATGAGCAGTTCTTC
-	TRBV29-1	TRBJ1-2	-	CSVETGGYTF	TGCAGCGTTGAAACGGGGGGCTACACCTTC
-	TRBV12-3/TRBV12-4	TRBJ2-7	-	CASSLAEGRDYEQYF	TGTGCCAGCAGTTTAGCGGAGGGCAGGGACTACGAGCAGTACTTC
TRBD1	TRBV5-6	TRBJ1-2	-	CASSRAGTGTDGYTF	TGTGCCAGCAGCCGTGCCGGGACAGGGACGGATGGCTACACCTTC
-	TRBV12-3/TRBV12-4	TRBJ2-2	-	CASSSGDSTGELFF	TGTGCCAGCAGTTCGGGGGACTCCACCGGGGAGCTGTTTTTT
TRBD2	TRBV20-1	TRBJ2-1	-	CSARTSRLVNEQFF	TGCAGTGCTAGGACTAGCCGTCTGGTCAATGAGCAGTTCTTC
TRBD2	TRBV2	TRBJ2-3	-	CASSTPSSGGWIGTDTQYF	TGTGCCAGCAGTACCCCCTCTAGCGGGGGATGGATTGGTACAGATACGCAGTATTTT
-	TRBV6-5	TRBJ1-1	few	CASSFPGTPKGTEAFF	TGTGCCAGCAGTTTTCCCGGGACACCAAAGGGCACTGAAGCTTTCTTT
-	TRBV4-2	TRBJ1-4	-	CASSQDQRGEKLFF	TGTGCCAGCAGCCAAGATCAAAGAGGGGAAAAACTGTTTTTT
TRBD2	TRBV5-6	TRBJ2-1	few	CASSTRQAGTLWNEQFF	TGTGCCAGCAGCACCCGGCAAGCGGGGACGCTATGGAATGAGCAGTTCTTC
-	TRBV29-1	TRBJ1-5	-	CSVVASGNQPQHF	TGCAGCGTTGTAGCGTCAGGGAATCAGCCCCAGCATTTT
-	TRBV12-3/TRBV12-4	TRBJ2-7	-	CASSLPQTYEQYF	TGTGCCAGCAGTTTACCGCAGACCTACGAGCAGTACTTC
-	TRBV7-7	TRBJ2-1	-	CASSLGTGSGTRIKNEQFF	TGTGCCAGCAGCTTGGGGACAGGGTCCGGGACTAGAATAAAAAATGAGCAGTTCTTC
-	TRBV12-3/TRBV12-4	TRBJ2-7	few	CASGPGGYEQYF	TGTGCCAGCGGGCCCGGAGGCTACGAGCAGTACTTC